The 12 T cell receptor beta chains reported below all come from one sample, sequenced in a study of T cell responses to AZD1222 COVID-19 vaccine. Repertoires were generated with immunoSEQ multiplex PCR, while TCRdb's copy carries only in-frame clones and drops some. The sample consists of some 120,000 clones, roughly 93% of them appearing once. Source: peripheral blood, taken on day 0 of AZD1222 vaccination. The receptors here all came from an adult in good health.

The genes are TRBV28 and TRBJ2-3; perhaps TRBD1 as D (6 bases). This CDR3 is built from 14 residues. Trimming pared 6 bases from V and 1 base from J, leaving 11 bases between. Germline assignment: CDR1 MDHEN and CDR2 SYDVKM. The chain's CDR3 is CASRRQVGTDTQYF. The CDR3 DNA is TGTGCCAGCAGGAGACAGGTTGGCACAGATACGCAGTATTTT.

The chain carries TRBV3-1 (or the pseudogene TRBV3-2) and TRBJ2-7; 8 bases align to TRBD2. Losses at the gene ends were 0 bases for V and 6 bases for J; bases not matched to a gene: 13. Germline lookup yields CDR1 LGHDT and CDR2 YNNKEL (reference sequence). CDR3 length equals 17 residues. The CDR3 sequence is CASSQDLGAGGTGEQYF. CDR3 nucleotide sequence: TGTGCCAGCAGCCAAGATCTTGGGGCGGGAGGCACCGGCGAGCAGTACTTC.

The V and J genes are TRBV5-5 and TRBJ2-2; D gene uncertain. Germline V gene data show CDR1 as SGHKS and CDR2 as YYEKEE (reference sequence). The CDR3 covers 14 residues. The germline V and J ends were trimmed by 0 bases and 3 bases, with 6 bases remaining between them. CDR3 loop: CASSLAVYTGELFF. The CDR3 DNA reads TGTGCCAGCAGCTTGGCTGTTTACACCGGGGAGCTGTTTTTT.

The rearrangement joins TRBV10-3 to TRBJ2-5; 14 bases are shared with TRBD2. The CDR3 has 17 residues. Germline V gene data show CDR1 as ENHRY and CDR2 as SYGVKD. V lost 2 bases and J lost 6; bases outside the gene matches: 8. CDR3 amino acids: CAISEGAGTSGSKTQYF. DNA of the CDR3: TGTGCCATCAGTGAGGGAGCCGGGACTAGCGGGAGTAAGACCCAGTACTTC.

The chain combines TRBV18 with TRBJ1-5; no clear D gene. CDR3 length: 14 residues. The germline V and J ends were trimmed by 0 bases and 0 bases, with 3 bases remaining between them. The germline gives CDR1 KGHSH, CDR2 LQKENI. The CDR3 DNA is TGTGCCAGCTCACCACCGGGTAGCAATCAGCCCCAGCATTTT. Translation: CASSPPGSNQPQHF.

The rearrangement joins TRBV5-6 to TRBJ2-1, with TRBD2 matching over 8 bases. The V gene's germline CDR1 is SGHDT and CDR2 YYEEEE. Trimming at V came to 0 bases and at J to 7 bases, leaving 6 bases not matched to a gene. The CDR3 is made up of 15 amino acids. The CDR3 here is CASSLVGRGLNEQFF. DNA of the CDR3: TGTGCCAGCAGCTTGGTCGGGAGGGGGTTGAATGAGCAGTTCTTC.

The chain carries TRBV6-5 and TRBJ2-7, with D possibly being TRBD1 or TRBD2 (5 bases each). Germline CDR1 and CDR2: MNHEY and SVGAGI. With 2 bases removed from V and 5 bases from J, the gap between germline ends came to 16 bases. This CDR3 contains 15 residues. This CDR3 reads CASSYGAGWANEQYF. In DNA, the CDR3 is TGTGCCAGCAGTTACGGGGCGGGTTGGGCCAACGAGCAGTACTTC.

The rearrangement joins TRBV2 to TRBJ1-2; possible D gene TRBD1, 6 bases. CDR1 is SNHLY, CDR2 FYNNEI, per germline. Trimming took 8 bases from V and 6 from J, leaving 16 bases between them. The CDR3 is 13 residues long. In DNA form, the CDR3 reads TGTGCCAGCCAAGGAGGGGGGATGCATGGCTACACCTTC. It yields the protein CASQGGGMHGYTF.

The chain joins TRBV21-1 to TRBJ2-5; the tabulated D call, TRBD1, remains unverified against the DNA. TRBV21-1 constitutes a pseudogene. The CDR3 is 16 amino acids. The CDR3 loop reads CASSKATGTAQETQYF. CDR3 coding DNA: TGTGCCAGCAGCAAGGCAACAGGTACGGCCCAAGAGACCCAGTACTTC.

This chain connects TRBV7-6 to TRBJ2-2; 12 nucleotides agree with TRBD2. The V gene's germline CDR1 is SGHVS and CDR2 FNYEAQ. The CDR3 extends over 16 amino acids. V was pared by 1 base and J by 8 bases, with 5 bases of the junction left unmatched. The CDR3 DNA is TGTGCCAGCAGCTTAGAGACTAGCGGGAGTAAGGGGGAGCTGTTTTTT. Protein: CASSLETSGSKGELFF. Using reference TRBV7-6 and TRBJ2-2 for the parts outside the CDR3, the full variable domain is GAGVSQSPRYKVTKRGQDVALRCDPISGHVSLYWYRQALGQGPEFLTYFNYEAQQDKSGLPNDRFSAERPEGSISTLTIQRTEQRDSAMYRCASSLETSGSKGELFFGEGSRLTVL.

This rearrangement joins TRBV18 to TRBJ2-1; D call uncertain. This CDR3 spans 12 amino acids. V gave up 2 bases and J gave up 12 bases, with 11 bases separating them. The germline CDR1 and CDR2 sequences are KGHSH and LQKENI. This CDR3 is CASSPGGDWQFF. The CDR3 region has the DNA TGTGCCAGCTCACCAGGCGGAGATTGGCAGTTCTTC.

Here the CDR3 DNA reads TGTGCCAGCAGCTTAGGTGCTAGCGGGAGGAATGAGCAGTTCTTC. Translation: CASSLGASGRNEQFF. V and J are TRBV7-9 and TRBJ2-1; 11 bases agree with TRBD2. CDR1 and CDR2 from the germline V gene are SEHNR and FQNEAQ (reference sequence). The trim removed 1 base at V and 7 bases at J, leaving 3 bases unmatched. This CDR3 has 15 residues.